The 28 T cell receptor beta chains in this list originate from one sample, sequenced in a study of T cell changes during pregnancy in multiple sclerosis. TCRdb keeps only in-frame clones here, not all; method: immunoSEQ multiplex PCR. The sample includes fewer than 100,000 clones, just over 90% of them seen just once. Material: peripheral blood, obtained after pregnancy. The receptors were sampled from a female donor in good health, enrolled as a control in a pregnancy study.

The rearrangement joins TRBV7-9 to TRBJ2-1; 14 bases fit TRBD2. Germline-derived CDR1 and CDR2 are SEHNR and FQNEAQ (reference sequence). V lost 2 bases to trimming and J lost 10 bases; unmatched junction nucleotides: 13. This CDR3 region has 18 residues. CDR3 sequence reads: CASSLPIRLAGGANEQFF. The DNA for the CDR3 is TGTGCCAGCAGCTTACCCATACGACTAGCGGGAGGGGCAAACGAGCAGTTCTTC.

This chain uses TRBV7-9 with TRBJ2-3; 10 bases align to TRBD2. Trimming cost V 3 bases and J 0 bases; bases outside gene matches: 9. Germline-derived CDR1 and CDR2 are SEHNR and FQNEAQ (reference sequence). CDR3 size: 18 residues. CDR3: CASSLGLAGDLSTDTQYF. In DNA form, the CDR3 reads TGTGCCAGCAGCTTGGGGCTAGCGGGGGACCTTAGCACAGATACGCAGTATTTT. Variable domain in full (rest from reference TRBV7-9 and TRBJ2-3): DTGVSQNPRHKITKRGQNVTFRCDPISEHNRLYWYRQTLGQGPEFLTYFQNEAQLEKSRLLSDRFSAERPKGSFSTLEIQRTEQGDSAMYLCASSLGLAGDLSTDTQYFGPGTRLTVL.

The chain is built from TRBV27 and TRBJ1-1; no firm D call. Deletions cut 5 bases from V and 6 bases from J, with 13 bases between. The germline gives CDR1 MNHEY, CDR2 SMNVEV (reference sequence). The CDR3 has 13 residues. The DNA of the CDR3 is TGTGCCAGCAGTGGCCTAGGGAGGTCTGAAGCTTTCTTT. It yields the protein CASSGLGRSEAFF.

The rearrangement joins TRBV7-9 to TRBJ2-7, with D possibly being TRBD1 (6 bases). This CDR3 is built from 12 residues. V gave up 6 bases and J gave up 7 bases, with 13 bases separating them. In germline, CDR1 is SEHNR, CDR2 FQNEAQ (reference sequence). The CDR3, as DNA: TGTGCCAGCAGGTTGCGCCAGGGGGAGCAGTACTTC. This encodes CASRLRQGEQYF.

CDR3 loop: CASSYRDTPNYGYTF. In nucleotides, the CDR3 is TGTGCCAGCAGTTACCGGGACACTCCTAACTATGGCTACACCTTC. The chain joins TRBV6-5 to TRBJ1-2; a weak D match, TRBD1 (6 bases). Germline values: CDR1 MNHEY, CDR2 SVGAGI. This CDR3 region has 15 residues. V was clipped by 2 bases and J by 0 bases, with 10 bases between them.

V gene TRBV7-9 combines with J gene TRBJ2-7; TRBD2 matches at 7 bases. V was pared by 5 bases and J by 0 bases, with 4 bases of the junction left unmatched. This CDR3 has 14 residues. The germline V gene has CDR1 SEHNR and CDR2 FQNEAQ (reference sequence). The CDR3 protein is CASSPGTTSYEQYF. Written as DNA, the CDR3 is TGTGCCAGCAGCCCCGGGACTACCTCCTACGAGCAGTACTTC.

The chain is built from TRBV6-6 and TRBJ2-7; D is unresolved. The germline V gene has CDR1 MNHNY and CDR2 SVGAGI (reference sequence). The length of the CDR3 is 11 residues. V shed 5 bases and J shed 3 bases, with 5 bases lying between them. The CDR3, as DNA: TGTGCCAGCAGTCACAGCTACGAGCAGTACTTC. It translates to CASSHSYEQYF.

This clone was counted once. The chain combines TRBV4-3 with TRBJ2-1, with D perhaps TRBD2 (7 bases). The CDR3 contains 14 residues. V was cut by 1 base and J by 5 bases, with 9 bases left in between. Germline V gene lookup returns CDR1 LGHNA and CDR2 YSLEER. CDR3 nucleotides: TGCGCCAGCAGCCAAGGGGAGGGGGACAATGAGCAGTTCTTC. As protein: CASSQGEGDNEQFF.

The CDR3: CASSYSWAGADNEQFF. As DNA, the CDR3 is TGTGCCAGCAGTTACTCGTGGGCGGGAGCCGACAATGAGCAGTTCTTC. V is TRBV6-6 and J is TRBJ2-1, with 7 bases lining up with TRBD2. This CDR3 comprises 16 residues. V shed 0 bases, J shed 5 bases, and the junction held 7 bases outside the gene matches. Germline loops: CDR1 MNHNY, CDR2 SVGAGI (reference sequence).

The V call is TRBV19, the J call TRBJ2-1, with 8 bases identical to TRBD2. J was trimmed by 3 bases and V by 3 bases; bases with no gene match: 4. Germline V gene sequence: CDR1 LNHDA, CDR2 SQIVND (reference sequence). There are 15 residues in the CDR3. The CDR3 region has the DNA TGTGCCAGTAGTATTAGCGGGGCGGACTACAATGAGCAGTTCTTC. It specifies CASSISGADYNEQFF.

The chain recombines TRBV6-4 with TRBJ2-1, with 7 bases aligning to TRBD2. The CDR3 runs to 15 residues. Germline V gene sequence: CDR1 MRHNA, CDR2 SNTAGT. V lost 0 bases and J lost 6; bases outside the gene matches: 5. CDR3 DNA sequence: TGTGCCAGCAGTGACTCTGCGGGAGAAACCAATGAGCAGTTCTTC. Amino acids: CASSDSAGETNEQFF.

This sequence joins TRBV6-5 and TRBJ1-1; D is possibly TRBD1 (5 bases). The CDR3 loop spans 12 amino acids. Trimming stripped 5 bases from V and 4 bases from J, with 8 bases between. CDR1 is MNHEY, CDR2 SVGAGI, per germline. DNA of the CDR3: TGTGCCAGCAGTCCAGGGCTCACTGAAGCTTTCTTT. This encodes CASSPGLTEAFF.

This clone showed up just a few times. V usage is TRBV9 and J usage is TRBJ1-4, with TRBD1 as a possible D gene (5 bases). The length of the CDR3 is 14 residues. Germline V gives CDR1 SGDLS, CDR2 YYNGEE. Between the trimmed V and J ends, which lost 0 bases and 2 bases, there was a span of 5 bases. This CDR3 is CASSVAGTNEKLFF. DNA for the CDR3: TGTGCCAGCAGCGTAGCAGGGACTAATGAAAAACTGTTTTTT.

CDR3 protein: CAWSKQGLSYEQYF. The CDR3 nucleotides are TGTGCCTGGAGTAAACAGGGGCTCTCCTACGAGCAGTACTTC. The chain uses TRBV30 and TRBJ2-7; 7 nucleotides align to TRBD1. With 2 bases clipped from V and 0 bases from J, the junction kept 4 bases outside the gene matches. This CDR3 is built from 14 residues. In germline, CDR1 is GTSNPN, CDR2 SVGIG (reference sequence).

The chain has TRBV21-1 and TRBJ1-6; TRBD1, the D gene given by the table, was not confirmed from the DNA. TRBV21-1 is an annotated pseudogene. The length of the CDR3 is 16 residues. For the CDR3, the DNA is TGTGCCAGCAGCAATAAGACGGGACAGGGTGTTTCACCCCTCCACTTT. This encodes CASSNKTGQGVSPLHF.

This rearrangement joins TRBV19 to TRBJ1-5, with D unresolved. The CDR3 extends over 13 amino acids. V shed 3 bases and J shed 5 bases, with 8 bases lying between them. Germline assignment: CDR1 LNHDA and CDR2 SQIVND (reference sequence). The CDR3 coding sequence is TGTGCCAGTAGTATTTCCCGAGATCAGCCCCAGCATTTT. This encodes CASSISRDQPQHF. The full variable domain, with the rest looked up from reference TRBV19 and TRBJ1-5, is DGGITQSPKYLFRKEGQNVTLSCEQNLNHDAMYWYRQDPGQGLRLIYYSQIVNDFQKGDIAEGYSVSREKKESFPLTVTSAQKNPTAFYLCASSISRDQPQHFGDGTRLSIL.

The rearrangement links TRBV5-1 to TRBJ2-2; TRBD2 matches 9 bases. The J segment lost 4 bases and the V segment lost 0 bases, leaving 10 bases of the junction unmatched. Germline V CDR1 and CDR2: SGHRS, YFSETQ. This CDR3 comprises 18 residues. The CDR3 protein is CASSLAFLAGVGTGELFF. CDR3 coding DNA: TGCGCCAGCAGCTTGGCTTTTTTAGCGGGAGTAGGCACCGGGGAGCTGTTTTTT.

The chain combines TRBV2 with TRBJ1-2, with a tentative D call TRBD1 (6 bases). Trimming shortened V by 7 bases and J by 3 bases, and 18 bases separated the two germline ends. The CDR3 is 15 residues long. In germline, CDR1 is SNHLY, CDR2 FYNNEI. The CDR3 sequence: CASTGRASGDYGYTF. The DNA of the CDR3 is TGTGCCAGCACGGGGAGGGCCTCAGGGGACTATGGCTACACCTTC.

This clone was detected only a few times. The CDR3 coding sequence is TGTGCCAGCAGCAAAACCTCCAGGGTTGTGGTTCCAAACTCACCCCTCCACTTT. Translated, it gives CASSKTSRVVVPNSPLHF. The chain employs TRBV21-1 and TRBJ1-6; whether TRBD1, the table's D call, matches the DNA was not checked. TRBV21-1 is annotated as a pseudogene. CDR3 size: 18 residues.

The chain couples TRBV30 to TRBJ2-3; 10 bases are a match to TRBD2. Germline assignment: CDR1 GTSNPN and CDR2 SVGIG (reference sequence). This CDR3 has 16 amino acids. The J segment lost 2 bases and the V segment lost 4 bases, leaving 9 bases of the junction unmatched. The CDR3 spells CAWTLAGGFNTDTQYF. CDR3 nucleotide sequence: TGTGCCTGGACCTTAGCGGGAGGTTTTAACACAGATACGCAGTATTTT.

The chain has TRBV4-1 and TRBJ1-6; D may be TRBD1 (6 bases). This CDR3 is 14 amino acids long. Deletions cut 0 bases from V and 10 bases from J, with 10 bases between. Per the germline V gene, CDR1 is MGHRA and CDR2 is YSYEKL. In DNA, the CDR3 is TGCGCCAGCAGCCAAGACCCAGGGGAATCACCCCTCCACTTT. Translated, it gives CASSQDPGESPLHF.

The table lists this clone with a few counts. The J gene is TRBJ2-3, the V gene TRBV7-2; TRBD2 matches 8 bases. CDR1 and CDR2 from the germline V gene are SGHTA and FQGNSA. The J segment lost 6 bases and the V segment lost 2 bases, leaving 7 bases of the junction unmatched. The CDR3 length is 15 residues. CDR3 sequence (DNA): TGTGCCAGCAGCTTAAACGGGGGGGCTACGGATACGCAGTATTTT. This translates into CASSLNGGATDTQYF.

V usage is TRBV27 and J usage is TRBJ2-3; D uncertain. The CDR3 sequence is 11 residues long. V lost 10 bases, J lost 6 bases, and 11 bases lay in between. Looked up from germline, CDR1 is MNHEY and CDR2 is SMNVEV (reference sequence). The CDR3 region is CATVVGDTQYF. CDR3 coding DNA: TGTGCCACCGTGGTGGGCGATACGCAGTATTTT.

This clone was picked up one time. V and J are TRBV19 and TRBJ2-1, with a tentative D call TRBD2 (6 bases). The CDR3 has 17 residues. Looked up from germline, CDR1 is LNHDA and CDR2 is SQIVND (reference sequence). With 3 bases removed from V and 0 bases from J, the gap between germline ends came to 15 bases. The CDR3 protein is CASSIDVAASSYNEQFF. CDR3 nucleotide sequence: TGTGCCAGTAGTATTGACGTAGCGGCAAGCTCCTACAATGAGCAGTTCTTC.

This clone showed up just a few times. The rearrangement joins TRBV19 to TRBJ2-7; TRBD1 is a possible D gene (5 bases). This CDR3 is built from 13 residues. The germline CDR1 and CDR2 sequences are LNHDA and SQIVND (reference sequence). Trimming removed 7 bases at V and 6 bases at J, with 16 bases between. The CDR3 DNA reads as TGTGCCAGTAACTCTGGCAGGGCGCCCGAGCAGTACTTC. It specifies CASNSGRAPEQYF. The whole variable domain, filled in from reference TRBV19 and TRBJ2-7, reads DGGITQSPKYLFRKEGQNVTLSCEQNLNHDAMYWYRQDPGQGLRLIYYSQIVNDFQKGDIAEGYSVSREKKESFPLTVTSAQKNPTAFYLCASNSGRAPEQYFGPGTRLTVT.

DNA of the CDR3: TGTGCCAGCAGCAAAGAAAAGGCAGGGGGCATTGGGTTGAGCTCTGGGGCCAACGTCCTGACTTTC. Amino acid sequence: CASSKEKAGGIGLSSGANVLTF. This chain connects TRBV21-1 to TRBJ2-6; the table's D call TRBD1 went unverified against the DNA. TRBV21-1 is assigned pseudogene status. CDR3 length: 22 residues.

The DNA of the CDR3 is TGTGCCAGCAGCTTAGATACACAGGTATCACCCCTCCACTTT. Translated: CASSLDTQVSPLHF. This rearrangement joins TRBV7-9 to TRBJ1-6; D is perhaps TRBD1 (5 bases). The CDR3 has 14 amino acids. Trimming stripped 1 base from V and 10 bases from J, with 11 bases between. Germline CDR1 and CDR2: SEHNR and FQNEAQ (reference sequence).

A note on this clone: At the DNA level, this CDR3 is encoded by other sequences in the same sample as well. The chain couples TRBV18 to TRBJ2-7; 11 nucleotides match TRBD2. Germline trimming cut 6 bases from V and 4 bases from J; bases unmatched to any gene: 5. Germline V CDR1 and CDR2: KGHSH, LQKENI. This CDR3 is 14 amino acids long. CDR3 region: CASSPTSGSYEQYF. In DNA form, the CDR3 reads TGTGCCAGCTCTCCAACTAGCGGGAGTTACGAGCAGTACTTC.